The T cell receptor beta chain under discussion was sequenced for a study of T-cell memory formation after mild COVID-19. Whole-study results and caveats: For second-wave clones that peaked at day 37, SARS-CoV-2 specificity went unverified.

TCR alpha and TCR beta cDNA libraries carrying sample barcodes and UMIs came from 5'RACE with constant-segment primers. TCRdb reanalysed the 5' RACE reads using MiXCR and keeps one entry per CDR3 protein. Of about 130,000 distinct CDR3 sequences listed, about 6.5% are singletons. This clonotype turned up a few times. Its antigen remains unknown. Germline V CDR1 and CDR2: SGHTA, FQGNSA. CDR3 length: 15 amino acids. V gave up 3 bases and J gave up 0 bases, with 9 bases separating them. The chain uses TRBV7-2 and TRBJ2-1; D uncertain. The source of this sequence is an adult woman who had mild COVID-19 (a few samples of this study predate the infection). Cell type and time point are not known. The specimen sequenced was PBMCs or a T cell subset sorted from them (not recorded which). The CDR3 nucleotides read TGTGCCAGCAGCTTTCAATGGGGCTCCTACAATGAGCAGTTCTTC. This sequence encodes CASSFQWGSYNEQFF.